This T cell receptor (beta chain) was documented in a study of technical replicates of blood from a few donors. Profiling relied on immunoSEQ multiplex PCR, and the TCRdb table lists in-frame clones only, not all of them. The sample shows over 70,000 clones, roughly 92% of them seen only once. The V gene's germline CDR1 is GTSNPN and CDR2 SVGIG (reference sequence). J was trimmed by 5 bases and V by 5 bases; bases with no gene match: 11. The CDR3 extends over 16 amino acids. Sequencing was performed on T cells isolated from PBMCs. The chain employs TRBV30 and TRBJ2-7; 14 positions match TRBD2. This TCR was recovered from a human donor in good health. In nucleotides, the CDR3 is TGTGCCTGGCGTAGGTCGTGGGGACTAGCGGGAGACGAGCAGTACTTC. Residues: CAWRRSWGLAGDEQYF.